This T cell receptor beta chain is drawn from a study of blood T cell repertoires in COVID-19 (dated by TCRdb to the early 2020s). Regarding the complete study: The collaborator samples originated in the United States, Italy and Spain and spanned the acute and convalescent phases of COVID-19. Samples came from the ongoing ImmuneRACE study (first 160 participants) plus 1,254 subjects from 6 global collaborators. Where available, HLA class I and class II types were taken from metadata supplied by the sample provider and were not determined by assay-based typing. The material from the prospective study consisted of cDNA or gDNA derived from T cells, B-cell-depleted T cells, or PBMCs. The repertoires were released in a freely available public database meant as a resource for research on the immune response to SARS-CoV-2. Deeply sampled blood TCRbeta repertoires from subjects exposed to, actively infected with, or recovered from COVID-19 were included in the dataset. Sample metadata almost always included a de-identified subject ID, COVID-19 status, age in years and sex. Overall study outcomes, separate from this receptor: Clinical and demographic metadata were provided uncurated, with the amount varying by source and participant.

The immunoSEQ Assay, a bias-controlled multiplex PCR, was used to amplify TCRbeta CDR3 regions from genomic DNA. The authors' analysis ran thus. Nucleated cell counts per sample were estimated from amplification of reference gene primers within the assay. To quantify the absolute abundance of each unique TCRbeta CDR3 rearrangement, sequence reads were collapsed and filtered. Productive Simpson clonality was computed per sample as the square root of Simpson's diversity index over productive rearrangements. This immuneACCESS table, as held by TCRdb, lists in-frame sequences with V and J called but not all clones. Of the missing ones, under half trace to an unresolved V gene in checked studies; the others have no known cause. That table gives V, J and clone size, and the DNA gave D and trimming. The sample has 60,000 to 90,000 clones on record, 65% to 90% of them singletons. Around 24% of the sample is in the top ten clones.

The collaborating institutions used their own protocols to collect whole blood in K2EDTA tubes. For TCRbeta analysis, collaborators shipped samples as frozen whole blood, isolated PBMCs, or DNA extracted from either of those sample types. About this clone itself: Its antigen is still unknown. No base qualities exist here, and no much larger clone lies one base off it.

Compared with germline, V lacks 4 bases and J lacks 8 bases; bases without a gene match: 6. Inclusive of the bounding cysteine and phenylalanine, the CDR3 is 13 residues long. The read is trimmed to its CDR3 DNA, 39 bases read in frame from base 1. The germline V gene gives CDR1 as KGHSH and CDR2 as LQKENI. The receptor was derived from a woman between 45 and 60 years old with acute or convalescent COVID-19. Recombination connected TRBV18 to TRBJ1-2; the junction holds 8 bases that match TRBD1. Source material: peripheral blood. The CDR3: CASSQDRVQGYTF. In nucleotide form, the sequence is TGTGCCAGCTCACAGGACAGGGTCCAAGGCTACACCTTC.